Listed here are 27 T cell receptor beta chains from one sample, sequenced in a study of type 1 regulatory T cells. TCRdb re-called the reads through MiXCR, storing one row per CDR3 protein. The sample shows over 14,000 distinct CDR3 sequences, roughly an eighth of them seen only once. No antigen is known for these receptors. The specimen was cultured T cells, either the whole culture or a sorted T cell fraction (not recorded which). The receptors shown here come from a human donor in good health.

The CDR3 spells CASSQVHGRAGELFF. The CDR3 nucleotides are TGTGCCAGCAGCCAAGTTCACGGGAGGGCCGGGGAGCTGTTTTTT. The chain is built from TRBV14 and TRBJ2-2; TRBD2 agrees at 8 bases. Germline V lookup: CDR1 SGHDN, CDR2 FVKESK. This CDR3 has 15 amino acids. V shed 1 base, J shed 6 bases, and the junction held 4 bases outside the gene matches. The full variable domain, completed using reference TRBV14 and TRBJ2-2, is EAGVTQFPSHSVIEKGQTVTLRCDPISGHDNLYWYRRVMGKEIKFLLHFVKESKQDESGMPNNRFLAERTGGTYSTLKVQPAELEDSGVYFCASSQVHGRAGELFFGEGSRLTVL.

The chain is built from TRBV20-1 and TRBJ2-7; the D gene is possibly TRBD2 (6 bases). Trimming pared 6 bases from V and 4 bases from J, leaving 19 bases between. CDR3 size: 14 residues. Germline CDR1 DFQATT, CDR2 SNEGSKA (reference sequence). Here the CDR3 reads CSAPGLRIGYEQYF. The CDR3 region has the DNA TGCAGTGCACCGGGACTTCGTATCGGGTACGAGCAGTACTTC.

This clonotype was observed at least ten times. The CDR3 reads CSGAQGSPYEQYF. Here the CDR3 DNA reads TGCAGCGGGGCGCAGGGAAGTCCCTACGAGCAGTACTTC. The chain links TRBV20-1 to TRBJ2-7; either TRBD1 or TRBD2 may fit D (5 bases each). The germline V gene has CDR1 DFQATT and CDR2 SNEGSKA (reference sequence). The CDR3 loop spans 13 amino acids.

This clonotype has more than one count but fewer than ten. The CDR3 DNA sequence: TGTGCCAGCTCACCGTACAGGGTGAACACTGAAGCTTTCTTT. As protein: CASSPYRVNTEAFF. The rearrangement joins TRBV18 to TRBJ1-1; D perhaps matches TRBD1 (6 bases). The V gene's germline CDR1 is KGHSH and CDR2 LQKENI. Trimming cost V 3 bases and J 0 bases, with 8 bases left between them. This CDR3 region has 14 residues.

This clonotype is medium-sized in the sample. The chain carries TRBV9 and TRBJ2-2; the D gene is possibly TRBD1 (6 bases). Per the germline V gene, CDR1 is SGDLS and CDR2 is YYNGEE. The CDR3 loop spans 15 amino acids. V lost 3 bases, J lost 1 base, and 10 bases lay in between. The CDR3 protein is CASSGGQLNTGELFF. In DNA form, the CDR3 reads TGTGCCAGCAGCGGGGGGCAGTTGAACACCGGGGAGCTGTTTTTT.

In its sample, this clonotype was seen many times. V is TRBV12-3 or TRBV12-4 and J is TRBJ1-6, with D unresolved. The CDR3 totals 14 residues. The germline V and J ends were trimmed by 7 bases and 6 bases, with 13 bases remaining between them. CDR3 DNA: TGTGCCAGCACCCCCGGTGGCCGTAATTCACCCCTCCACTTT. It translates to CASTPGGRNSPLHF.

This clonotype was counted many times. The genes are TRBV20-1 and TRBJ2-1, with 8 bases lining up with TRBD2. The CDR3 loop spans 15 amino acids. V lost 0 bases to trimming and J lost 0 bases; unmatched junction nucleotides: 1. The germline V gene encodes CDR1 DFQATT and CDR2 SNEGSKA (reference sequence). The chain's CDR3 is CSAREAGASYNEQFF. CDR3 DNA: TGCAGTGCTAGAGAAGCGGGAGCCTCCTACAATGAGCAGTTCTTC.

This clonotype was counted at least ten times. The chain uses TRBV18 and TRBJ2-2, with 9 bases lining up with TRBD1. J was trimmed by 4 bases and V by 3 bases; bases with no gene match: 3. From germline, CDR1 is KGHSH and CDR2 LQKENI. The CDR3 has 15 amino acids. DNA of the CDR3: TGTGCCAGCTCACCGGGACAGGGCGCCACCGGGGAGCTGTTTTTT. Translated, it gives CASSPGQGATGELFF. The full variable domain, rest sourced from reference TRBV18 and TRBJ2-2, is NAGVMQNPRHLVRRRGQEARLRCSPMKGHSHVYWYRQLPEEGLKFMVYLQKENIIDESGMPKERFSAEFPKEGPSILRIQQVVRGDSAAYFCASSPGQGATGELFFGEGSRLTVL.

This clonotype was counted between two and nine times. CDR3 in amino acids: CASGHPETQYF. The DNA for the CDR3 is TGTGCCAGTGGACATCCTGAGACCCAGTACTTC. The V gene is TRBV19, the J gene TRBJ2-5; D might be TRBD1 (5 bases). V was trimmed by 8 bases and J by 5 bases, leaving 9 bases between them. The CDR3 consists of 11 residues. Germline V lookup: CDR1 LNHDA, CDR2 SQIVND (reference sequence). Full variable domain (outside the CDR3, taken from reference TRBV19 and TRBJ2-5): DGGITQSPKYLFRKEGQNVTLSCEQNLNHDAMYWYRQDPGQGLRLIYYSQIVNDFQKGDIAEGYSVSREKKESFPLTVTSAQKNPTAFYLCASGHPETQYFGPGTRLLVL.

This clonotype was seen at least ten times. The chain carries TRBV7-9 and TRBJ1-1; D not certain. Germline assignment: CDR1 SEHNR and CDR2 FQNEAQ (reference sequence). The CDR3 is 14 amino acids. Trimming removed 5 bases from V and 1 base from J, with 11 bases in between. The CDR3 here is CASSQGIANTEAFF. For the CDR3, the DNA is TGTGCCAGCAGCCAAGGAATAGCGAACACTGAAGCTTTCTTT.

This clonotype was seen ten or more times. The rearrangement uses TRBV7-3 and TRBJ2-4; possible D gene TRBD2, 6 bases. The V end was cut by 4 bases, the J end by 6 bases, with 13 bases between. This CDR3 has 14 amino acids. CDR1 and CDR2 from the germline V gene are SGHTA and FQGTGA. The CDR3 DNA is TGTGCCAGCAGCTCCGCGGGACCCGGAAACATTCAGTACTTC. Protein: CASSSAGPGNIQYF.

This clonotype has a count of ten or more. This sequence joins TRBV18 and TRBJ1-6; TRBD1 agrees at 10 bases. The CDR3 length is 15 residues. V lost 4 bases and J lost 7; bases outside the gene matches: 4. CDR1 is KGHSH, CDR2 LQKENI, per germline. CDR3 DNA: TGTGCCAGCTCACGACAGGGGGCCGGGAATTCACCCCTCCACTTT. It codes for CASSRQGAGNSPLHF. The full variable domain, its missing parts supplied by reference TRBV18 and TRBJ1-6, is NAGVMQNPRHLVRRRGQEARLRCSPMKGHSHVYWYRQLPEEGLKFMVYLQKENIIDESGMPKERFSAEFPKEGPSILRIQQVVRGDSAAYFCASSRQGAGNSPLHFGNGTRLTVT.

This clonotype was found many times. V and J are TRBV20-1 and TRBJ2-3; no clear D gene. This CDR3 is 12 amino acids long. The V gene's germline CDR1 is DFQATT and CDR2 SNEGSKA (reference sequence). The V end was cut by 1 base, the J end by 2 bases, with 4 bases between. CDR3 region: CSARVATDTQYF. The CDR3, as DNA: TGCAGTGCTAGAGTGGCCACAGATACGCAGTATTTT.

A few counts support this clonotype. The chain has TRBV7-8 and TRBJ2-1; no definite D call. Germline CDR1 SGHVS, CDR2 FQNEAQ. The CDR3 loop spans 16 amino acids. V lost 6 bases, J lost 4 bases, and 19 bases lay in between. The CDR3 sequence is CASSPPRGFGYNEQFF. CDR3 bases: TGTGCCAGCAGTCCCCCGCGCGGATTTGGGTACAATGAGCAGTTCTTC.

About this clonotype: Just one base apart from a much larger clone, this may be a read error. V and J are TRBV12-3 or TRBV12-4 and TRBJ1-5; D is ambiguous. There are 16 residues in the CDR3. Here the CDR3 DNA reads TGTGCCAGCAGTTTAGCGGCAGCTTATAGCAATCAGTCCCAGCATTTT. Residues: CASSLAAAYSNQSQHF.

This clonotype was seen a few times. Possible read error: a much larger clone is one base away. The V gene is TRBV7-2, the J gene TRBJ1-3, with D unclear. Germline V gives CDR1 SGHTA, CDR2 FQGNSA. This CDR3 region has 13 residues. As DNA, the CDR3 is TGTGCCAGCAGCTTAGATGGCCGAAACGCCATATATTTT. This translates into CASSLDGRNAIYF.

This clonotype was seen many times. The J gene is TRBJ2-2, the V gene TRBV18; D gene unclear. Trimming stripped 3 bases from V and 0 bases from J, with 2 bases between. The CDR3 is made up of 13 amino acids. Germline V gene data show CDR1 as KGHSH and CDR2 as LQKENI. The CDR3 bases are TGTGCCAGCTCACCTTCGAACACCGGGGAGCTGTTTTTT. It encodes CASSPSNTGELFF.

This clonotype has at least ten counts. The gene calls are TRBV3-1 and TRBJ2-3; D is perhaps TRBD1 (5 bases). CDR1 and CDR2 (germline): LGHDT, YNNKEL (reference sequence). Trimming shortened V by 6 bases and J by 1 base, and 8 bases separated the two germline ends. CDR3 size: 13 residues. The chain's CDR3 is CASSLQGTDTQYF. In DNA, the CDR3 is TGTGCCAGCAGTCTACAGGGCACAGATACGCAGTATTTT.

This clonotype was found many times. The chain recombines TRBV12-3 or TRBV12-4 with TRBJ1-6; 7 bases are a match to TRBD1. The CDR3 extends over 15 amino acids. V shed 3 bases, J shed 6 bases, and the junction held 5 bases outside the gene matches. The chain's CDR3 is CASSFKAGGNSPLHF. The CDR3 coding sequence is TGTGCCAGCAGTTTTAAGGCAGGGGGTAATTCACCCCTCCACTTT.

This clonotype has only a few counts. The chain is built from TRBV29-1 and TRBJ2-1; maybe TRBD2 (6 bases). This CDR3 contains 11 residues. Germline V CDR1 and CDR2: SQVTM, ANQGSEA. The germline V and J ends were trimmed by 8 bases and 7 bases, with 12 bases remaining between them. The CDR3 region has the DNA TGCAGCACTACAGGAGGGAATGAGCAGTTCTTC. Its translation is CSTTGGNEQFF.

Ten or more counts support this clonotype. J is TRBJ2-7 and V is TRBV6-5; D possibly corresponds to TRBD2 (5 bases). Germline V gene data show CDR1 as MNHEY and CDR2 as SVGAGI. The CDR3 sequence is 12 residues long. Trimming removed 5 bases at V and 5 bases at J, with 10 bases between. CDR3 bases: TGTGCCAGCAGTGGAATAGCGAACGAGCAGTACTTC. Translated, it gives CASSGIANEQYF.

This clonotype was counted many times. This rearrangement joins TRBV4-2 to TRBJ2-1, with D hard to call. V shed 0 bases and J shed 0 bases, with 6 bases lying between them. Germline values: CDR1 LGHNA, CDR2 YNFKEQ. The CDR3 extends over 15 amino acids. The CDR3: CASSQDPYSYNEQFF. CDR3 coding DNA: TGTGCCAGCAGCCAAGACCCTTACTCCTACAATGAGCAGTTCTTC.

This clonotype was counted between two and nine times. The CDR3 loop is CASSPTYTEAFF. The CDR3 DNA follows: TGTGCCAGCAGCCCTACCTACACTGAAGCTTTCTTT. The chain recombines TRBV5-5 with TRBJ1-1; D gene ambiguous. Deletions cut 4 bases from V and 3 bases from J, with 7 bases between. This CDR3 comprises 12 residues. Germline V gene data show CDR1 as SGHKS and CDR2 as YYEKEE (reference sequence).

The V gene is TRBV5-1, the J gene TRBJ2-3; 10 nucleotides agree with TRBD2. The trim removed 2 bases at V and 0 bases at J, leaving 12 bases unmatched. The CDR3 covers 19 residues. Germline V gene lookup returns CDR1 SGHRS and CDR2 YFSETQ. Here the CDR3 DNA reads TGCGCCAGCAGCTTCTCGCTAGTGACTAGCGGGTTTAGCACAGATACGCAGTATTTT. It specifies CASSFSLVTSGFSTDTQYF. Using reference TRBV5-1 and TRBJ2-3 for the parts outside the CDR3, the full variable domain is KAGVTQTPRYLIKTRGQQVTLSCSPISGHRSVSWYQQTPGQGLQFLFEYFSETQRNKGNFPGRFSGRQFSNSRSEMNVSTLELGDSALYLCASSFSLVTSGFSTDTQYFGPGTRLTVL.

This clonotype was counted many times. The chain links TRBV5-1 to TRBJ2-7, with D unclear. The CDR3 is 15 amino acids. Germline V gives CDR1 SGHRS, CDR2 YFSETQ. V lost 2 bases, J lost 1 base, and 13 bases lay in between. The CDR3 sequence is CASSFSRQGSYEQYF. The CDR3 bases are TGCGCCAGCAGCTTTAGCAGGCAAGGTTCCTACGAGCAGTACTTC. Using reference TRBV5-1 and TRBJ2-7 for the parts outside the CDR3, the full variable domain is KAGVTQTPRYLIKTRGQQVTLSCSPISGHRSVSWYQQTPGQGLQFLFEYFSETQRNKGNFPGRFSGRQFSNSRSEMNVSTLELGDSALYLCASSFSRQGSYEQYFGPGTRLTVT.

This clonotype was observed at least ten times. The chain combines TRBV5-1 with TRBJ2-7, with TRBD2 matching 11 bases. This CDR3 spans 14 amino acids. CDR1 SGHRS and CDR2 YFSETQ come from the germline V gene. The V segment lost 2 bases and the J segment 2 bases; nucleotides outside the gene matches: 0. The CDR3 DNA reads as TGCGCCAGCAGCTTTAGCGGGAGGGCCTACGAGCAGTACTTC. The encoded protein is CASSFSGRAYEQYF.

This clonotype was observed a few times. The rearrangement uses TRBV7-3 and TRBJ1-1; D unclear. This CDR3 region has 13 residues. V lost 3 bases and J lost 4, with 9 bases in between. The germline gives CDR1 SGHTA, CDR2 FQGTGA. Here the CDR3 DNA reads TGTGCCAGCAGCTTTGGTGTGGGCACTGAAGCTTTCTTT. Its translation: CASSFGVGTEAFF. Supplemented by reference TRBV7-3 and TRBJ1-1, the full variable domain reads GAGVSQTPSNKVTEKGKYVELRCDPISGHTALYWYRQSLGQGPEFLIYFQGTGAADDSGLPNDRFFAVRPEGSVSTLKIQRTERGDSAVYLCASSFGVGTEAFFGQGTRLTVV.